The 13 T cell receptor beta chains presented below share a single source sample, sequenced in a study of blood T cell repertoires in COVID-19. Libraries were prepared by immunoSEQ multiplex PCR; TCRdb keeps only in-frame clonotypes and omits some of them. Of about 280,000 clones listed, almost 90% were seen once; the top ten hold about 11%. Sequenced material: peripheral blood. The receptor source for this set is a young woman with COVID-19, enrolled during active disease.

The chain uses TRBV29-1 and TRBJ1-1, with a weak D call TRBD1 (5 bases). The CDR3 consists of 15 residues. Deletions cut 4 bases from V and 4 bases from J, with 19 bases between. Germline V gene sequence: CDR1 SQVTM, CDR2 ANQGSEA. In DNA form, the CDR3 reads TGCAGCGTTGGCCCGCCGGAGGGGAGGGGCACTGAAGCTTTCTTT. It encodes CSVGPPEGRGTEAFF.

The V gene is TRBV30, the J gene TRBJ1-4; 7 nucleotides agree with TRBD1. In germline, CDR1 is GTSNPN, CDR2 SVGIG (reference sequence). This CDR3 region has 14 residues. V gave up 2 bases and J gave up 8 bases; unmatched junction bases: 8. As DNA, the CDR3 is TGTGCCTGGAGTCCAGACAGGGTCGACGAAAAACTGTTTTTT. As protein: CAWSPDRVDEKLFF.

This clone was counted a single time. The V gene is TRBV28, the J gene TRBJ2-3, with 10 bases that match TRBD2. CDR3 length: 17 residues. Trimming removed 8 bases from V and 1 base from J; junction bases left unmatched: 12. From germline, CDR1 is MDHEN and CDR2 SYDVKM. The CDR3 DNA follows: TGTGCCAGCCGAATCGAAGCTAGCGGGAGTCGCACAGATACGCAGTATTTT. It yields the protein CASRIEASGSRTDTQYF.

The chain is built from TRBV6-5 and TRBJ1-1; D is unclear. CDR3 length equals 13 residues. Germline V gives CDR1 MNHEY, CDR2 SVGAGI. Trimming removed 2 bases at V and 3 bases at J, with 7 bases between. The CDR3 protein is CASSYRRDTEAFF. CDR3 coding DNA: TGTGCCAGCAGTTACAGGAGGGACACTGAAGCTTTCTTT.

The rearrangement joins TRBV20-1 to TRBJ1-1; no clear D. Trimming removed 3 bases from V and 4 bases from J, with 12 bases in between. CDR1 and CDR2 (germline): DFQATT, SNEGSKA (reference sequence). This CDR3 spans 13 amino acids. The CDR3 DNA reads TGCAGTGCTAGTAACCGGCTAGGCACTGAAGCTTTCTTT. This sequence encodes CSASNRLGTEAFF.

This chain joins TRBV30 and TRBJ2-4, with TRBD2 identical over 13 bases. This CDR3 region has 15 residues. Germline V lookup: CDR1 GTSNPN, CDR2 SVGIG (reference sequence). The trim removed 7 bases at V and 7 bases at J, leaving 10 bases unmatched. CDR3 sequence (DNA): TGTGCCTCCTCACTAGCGGGAGGGCCCTGGAACATTCAGTACTTC. It specifies CASSLAGGPWNIQYF.

The chain combines TRBV21-1 with TRBJ1-3; the DNA was not used to check the table's D call, TRBD1. TRBV21-1 corresponds to a pseudogene. The CDR3 sequence is 16 residues long. The CDR3 DNA is TGTGCCAGCAGCAAAGGTGCAGGTAACTCTGGAAACACCATATATTTT. Encoded protein: CASSKGAGNSGNTIYF.

This chain links TRBV6-6 with TRBJ2-3; D is ambiguous. The germline V and J ends were trimmed by 0 bases and 1 base, with 8 bases remaining between them. The CDR3 is 15 residues long. Germline V gene lookup returns CDR1 MNHNY and CDR2 SVGAGI (reference sequence). The CDR3 is CASSYSRWRTDTQYF. The CDR3 DNA is TGTGCCAGCAGTTACTCGAGGTGGCGCACAGATACGCAGTATTTT.

The chain links TRBV7-3 to TRBJ2-7, with D possibly being TRBD2 (6 bases). The germline V gene has CDR1 SGHTA and CDR2 FQGTGA. The CDR3 totals 15 residues. Trimming stripped 2 bases from V and 5 bases from J, with 16 bases between. DNA of the CDR3: TGTGCCAGCAGCTTATATAGCGGAAGAGGGGACGAGCAGTACTTC. Translation: CASSLYSGRGDEQYF.

The chain links TRBV24-1 to TRBJ2-2; D may be TRBD2 (6 bases). Germline V gene data show CDR1 as KGHDR and CDR2 as SFDVKD. The CDR3 extends over 12 amino acids. V gave up 12 bases and J gave up 5 bases, with 12 bases separating them. The CDR3 nucleotides are TGTGCCGTGGTGGCGGGGACCGGGGAGCTGTTTTTT. Translation gives CAVVAGTGELFF.

This chain uses TRBV11-1 with TRBJ2-2; 7 bases are a match to TRBD2. The CDR3 has 15 residues. J gave up 4 bases and V 8 bases, and 10 bases lay outside the gene matches. CDR1 SGHAT and CDR2 FQDESV come from the germline V gene (reference sequence). The CDR3 reads CASGLEGGVTGELFF. CDR3 in DNA: TGTGCCAGCGGTTTGGAGGGAGGGGTCACCGGGGAGCTGTTTTTT.

The count of this clone is one. The rearrangement joins TRBV2 to TRBJ2-2; maybe TRBD2 (7 bases). Trimming removed 4 bases at V and 8 bases at J, with 20 bases between. The CDR3 sequence is 16 residues long. Germline V gene lookup returns CDR1 SNHLY and CDR2 FYNNEI. The CDR3 DNA follows: TGTGCCAGCAGTGCCTCCCGGGGGGCAGTTATAGGGGAGCTGTTTTTT. It yields the protein CASSASRGAVIGELFF. Together with reference TRBV2 and TRBJ2-2, the CDR3 gives the full variable domain: EPEVTQTPSHQVTQMGQEVILRCVPISNHLYFYWYRQILGQKVEFLVSFYNNEISEKSEIFDDQFSVERPDGSNFTLKIRSTKLEDSAMYFCASSASRGAVIGELFFGEGSRLTVL.

In the case of this clone: At one end, the junction sequence differs from germline, possibly due to a read error. This sample also contains other DNA sequences that code for the same CDR3. The rearrangement uses TRBV2 and TRBJ1-4; D is undetermined. This CDR3 has 14 residues. The germline V gene has CDR1 SNHLY and CDR2 FYNNEI. CDR3 nucleotide sequence: TGTGCCAGCAGTGAAGCTGACCGGGAGGGAAAACTATTTTTT. This gives the protein CASSEADREGKLFF.